These 14 T cell receptor beta chains were sequenced from one sample in a study of post-analysis software for immune sequencing data. TCR beta cDNA libraries included unique molecular identifiers. TCRdb fed the PCR reads into MiXCR, producing one record per CDR3 protein. The data contain some 700,000 distinct CDR3 sequences, 59% of them singletons. Study-level points and caveats: Relative to controls, patients had five TRBV segments at higher frequency, with TRBV5-6, TRBV5-1 and TRBV20-1 among these.

No antigen has been identified for these receptors. Sequenced material: blood. The receptors stem from a girl between 2 and 10 years old with multiple sclerosis.

V usage is TRBV11-2 and J usage is TRBJ1-4, with D unclear. Looked up from germline, CDR1 is SGHAT and CDR2 is FQNNGV. The CDR3 loop spans 14 amino acids. V lost 5 bases and J 8 bases, leaving 15 bases between the germline ends. The CDR3 nucleotides are TGTGCCAGCAGCCCCATTACAAGTTCGGAAAAACTGTTTTTT. Translation gives CASSPITSSEKLFF.

V gene TRBV6-5 combines with J gene TRBJ2-1, with D tentatively TRBD1 or TRBD2 (5 bases each). CDR3 length equals 16 residues. Germline loops: CDR1 MNHEY, CDR2 SVGAGI. V lost 4 bases, J lost 0 bases, and 13 bases lay in between. The CDR3 DNA sequence: TGTGCCAGCAGTTCTTCCCGGGACGGCTCCTACAATGAGCAGTTCTTC. This sequence encodes CASSSSRDGSYNEQFF.

V usage is TRBV5-1 and J usage is TRBJ2-1; TRBD2 agrees at 13 bases. This CDR3 has 17 residues. The germline gives CDR1 SGHRS, CDR2 YFSETQ. Unmatched junction bases numbered 7, after V lost 2 bases and J lost 5 bases. The chain's CDR3 is CASSFPRTSGSDNEQFF. The CDR3 nucleotides are TGCGCCAGCAGCTTTCCGAGGACTAGCGGGAGTGACAATGAGCAGTTCTTC.

The V gene is TRBV7-2, the J gene TRBJ1-1; a weak D match, TRBD1 (6 bases). The germline V gene encodes CDR1 SGHTA and CDR2 FQGNSA. The CDR3 extends over 15 amino acids. Deletions cut 5 bases from V and 4 bases from J, with 17 bases between. This chain's CDR3 is CASSLRGGLSTEAFF. In DNA form, the CDR3 reads TGTGCCAGCAGCCTAAGGGGGGGCTTGAGCACTGAAGCTTTCTTT.

Only a few counts were recorded for this clonotype. This chain joins TRBV3-1 and TRBJ2-3; D not resolved. Germline V gives CDR1 LGHDT, CDR2 YNNKEL (reference sequence). This CDR3 is built from 15 residues. V shed 2 bases and J shed 0 bases, with 9 bases lying between them. DNA of the CDR3: TGTGCCAGCAGCCAACAAACTCCTAGCACAGATACGCAGTATTTT. Translation gives CASSQQTPSTDTQYF.

The chain has TRBV27 and TRBJ1-2, with TRBD1 matching 9 bases. This CDR3 comprises 14 residues. The germline CDR1 and CDR2 sequences are MNHEY and SMNVEV (reference sequence). J lost 8 bases, V lost 2 bases, and 6 bases had no gene match. The CDR3 region has the DNA TGTGCCAGCAGTTTAATTCGGGACAGGGACGGCTACACCTTC. This codes for CASSLIRDRDGYTF.

The chain is built from TRBV20-1 and TRBJ1-2; D unresolved. Trimming removed 8 bases from V and 1 base from J, with 17 bases in between. The CDR3 sequence is 14 residues long. Per germline, CDR1 DFQATT and CDR2 SNEGSKA (reference sequence). In DNA, the CDR3 is TGCAGTCCGTCAGCCAGGTCCGATAACTATGGCTACACCTTC. It codes for CSPSARSDNYGYTF.

The CDR3 DNA reads TGCGCCAGCAGCGCCCAAGATCCCGGTACCCAGTACTTC. Encoded protein: CASSAQDPGTQYF. The rearrangement uses TRBV4-1 and TRBJ2-5; D is ambiguous. The CDR3 consists of 13 residues. Germline V gene data show CDR1 as MGHRA and CDR2 as YSYEKL. The ends were cut back, 5 bases at V and 8 bases at J, with 15 bases in the middle.

About this clonotype: This clone may be a read error of a much larger clone one base away. This chain joins TRBV7-3 and TRBJ2-5; 14 bases are shared with TRBD2. Looked up from germline, CDR1 is SGHTA and CDR2 is FQGTGA. V shed 6 bases and J 4 bases; nucleotides not matched to a gene: 4. This CDR3 region has 15 residues. Here the CDR3 reads CASRPTSGGGETQYF. CDR3 nucleotides: TGTGCCAGCAGGCCGACTAGCGGGGGGGGAGAGACCCAGTACTTC.

With respect to this clonotype: Relative to the germline gene, one junction end is altered; a read error may explain this. V usage is TRBV15 and J usage is TRBJ1-2, with D perhaps TRBD1 (5 bases). Germline V lookup: CDR1 LNHNV, CDR2 YYDKDF (reference sequence). The CDR3 totals 14 residues. The CDR3 loop reads CATSVDKGIYDYTF. CDR3 in DNA: TGTGCCACCAGCGTGGACAAAGGGATATATGACTACACCTTC.

This clonotype occurred a few times. The chain's CDR3 is CSVASGTNQPQHF. The CDR3, as DNA: TGCAGCGTTGCGTCTGGAACTAATCAGCCCCAGCATTTT. The J gene is TRBJ1-5, the V gene TRBV29-1; no clear D. Germline CDR1 is SQVTM and CDR2 is ANQGSEA. The germline V and J ends were trimmed by 4 bases and 4 bases, with 11 bases remaining between them. The CDR3 totals 13 residues.

As for this clonotype: A read error is likely, as this CDR3 ends without the conserved phenylalanine or tryptophan. The genes are TRBV13 and TRBJ2-1; 9 bases match TRBD2. This CDR3 region has 14 residues. J was trimmed by 6 bases and V by 3 bases; bases with no gene match: 3. The germline V gene encodes CDR1 PRHDT and CDR2 FYEKMQ (reference sequence). This CDR3 is CASSLLAGTNEQFV. DNA for the CDR3: TGTGCCAGCAGCTTGCTAGCGGGAACCAATGAGCAGTTCGTC.

V usage is TRBV5-1 and J usage is TRBJ1-1; 9 bases line up with TRBD1. The germline V gene has CDR1 SGHRS and CDR2 YFSETQ. The V segment lost 4 bases and the J segment 8 bases; nucleotides outside the gene matches: 6. The CDR3 length is 13 residues. The CDR3 region has the DNA TGCGCCAGCAGCGTCGACAGGGGGGAGGAAGCTTTCTTT. Its protein product is CASSVDRGEEAFF.

The rearrangement joins TRBV5-1 to TRBJ2-3; the match to TRBD2 covers 9 bases. This CDR3 is 16 amino acids long. The germline V gene encodes CDR1 SGHRS and CDR2 YFSETQ. The J segment lost 0 bases and the V segment lost 2 bases, leaving 4 bases of the junction unmatched. CDR3 sequence (DNA): TGCGCCAGCAGCTTCGCGGGAGGGCCGAGCACAGATACGCAGTATTTT. Its protein product is CASSFAGGPSTDTQYF.